The subject of this entry is one TCR beta chain. The antigen is unknown. This CDR3 is built from 14 residues. Germline assignment: CDR1 SGHAT and CDR2 FQDESV (reference sequence). V lost 1 base, J lost 4 bases, and 8 bases lay in between. This sample was taken from a study of T cell responses to AZD1222 COVID-19 vaccine. Profiled with immunoSEQ multiplex PCR; TCRdb holds only in-frame clones, not every one. Among about 120,000 clones listed, around 93% were seen once. General study findings and limits: Baseline seropositivity characterized only six or seven AZD1222 recipients. The CD4 TCRs associated with vaccination extended across spike and predominated at 160-218 and 743-854. The repertoires were collected only after the peak T cell response. Unmutated regions of variants are reportedly targeted by nearly half of spike-specific TCRs.

The TCR was taken from an adult in good health. V and J are TRBV11-1 and TRBJ1-3; D not certain. The sample in question was peripheral blood, obtained on day 0 of AZD1222 vaccination. This CDR3 is CASSLERGGNTIYF. The DNA of the CDR3 is TGTGCCAGCAGCTTAGAGCGTGGAGGAAACACCATATATTTT.